The 13 T cell receptor beta chains in this list originate from one sample, sequenced in a study of shared clonotypes between healthy human individuals. The data were produced by immunoSEQ multiplex PCR, yet TCRdb's version contains in-frame clones alone and is incomplete. Of around 700,000 clones in the sample, roughly 70% are singletons; the top ten hold about 1.7%. Sequenced: memory CD4+ T cells sorted from blood. The subset is: CD45RA-negative fraction. The receptors originated from a woman aged 25 to 39 in good health.

The chain joins TRBV29-1 to TRBJ2-3; possibly TRBD1 for D (5 bases). Per the germline V gene, CDR1 is SQVTM and CDR2 is ANQGSEA. This CDR3 has 14 amino acids. V lost 5 bases and J lost 0, with 12 bases in between. CDR3 bases: TGCAGCGTTTCAGACAGTTACAGCACAGATACGCAGTATTTT. Its protein is CSVSDSYSTDTQYF.

V usage is TRBV2 and J usage is TRBJ1-2; D is unclear. CDR1 SNHLY and CDR2 FYNNEI come from the germline V gene. V lost 7 bases, J lost 3 bases, and 9 bases lay in between. The CDR3 has 12 residues. The CDR3 is CASTRTDYGYTF. CDR3 nucleotide sequence: TGTGCCAGCACCCGGACGGACTATGGCTACACCTTC.

This sequence joins TRBV27 and TRBJ1-1; D ambiguous. The CDR3 has 11 amino acids. CDR1 MNHEY and CDR2 SMNVEV come from the germline V gene (reference sequence). Trimming cost V 3 bases and J 3 bases, with 2 bases left between them. CDR3 DNA: TGTGCCAGCAGTTTGGACACTGAAGCTTTCTTT. It is translated as CASSLDTEAFF.

This clone was seen a single time. CDR3: CASTPPWGYGYTF. The CDR3 nucleotides are TGTGCCAGCACCCCACCATGGGGCTATGGCTACACCTTC. This chain connects TRBV28 to TRBJ1-2; D not resolved. Looked up from germline, CDR1 is MDHEN and CDR2 is SYDVKM. This CDR3 contains 13 residues. V shed 7 bases and J shed 4 bases, with 13 bases lying between them.

The chain joins TRBV19 to TRBJ2-2; unclear D gene. The CDR3 totals 12 residues. The V end was cut by 5 bases, the J end by 6 bases, with 7 bases between. The germline CDR1 and CDR2 sequences are LNHDA and SQIVND (reference sequence). CDR3 amino acids: CASSWDPGELFF. In DNA form, the CDR3 reads TGTGCCAGTAGTTGGGATCCCGGGGAGCTGTTTTTT.

Only one count was recorded for this clone. The chain carries TRBV2 and TRBJ1-2; 8 bases fit TRBD1. Germline V lookup: CDR1 SNHLY, CDR2 FYNNEI. V lost 6 bases and J lost 7; bases outside the gene matches: 10. The CDR3 covers 14 residues. The CDR3 nucleotides are TGTGCCAGCAGGGCTACAGGGGGGGTTGGTGGCTACACCTTC. This codes for CASRATGGVGGYTF.

J is TRBJ2-3 and V is TRBV27, with 10 bases aligning to TRBD2. CDR3 length: 19 residues. V was pared by 6 bases and J by 4 bases, with 19 bases of the junction left unmatched. Germline V gives CDR1 MNHEY, CDR2 SMNVEV (reference sequence). The CDR3 sequence is CASSPRKLTSGPGADTQYF. Written as DNA, the CDR3 is TGTGCCAGCAGCCCCCGGAAACTGACTAGCGGGCCTGGAGCAGATACGCAGTATTTT.

This clone is a singleton in its sample. V gene TRBV6-6 combines with J gene TRBJ2-7, with D possibly TRBD2 on 5 matching bases. The length of the CDR3 is 13 residues. The V end lost 9 bases, the J end lost 3 bases, and 15 bases lay between the germline ends. The V gene's germline CDR1 is MNHNY and CDR2 SVGAGI (reference sequence). DNA for the CDR3: TGTGCCAGTAGGTCTAGCCTAAGCTACGAGCAGTACTTC. Translation gives CASRSSLSYEQYF.

With respect to this clone: Additional DNA sequences in this sample encode the identical CDR3. The chain's CDR3 is CASSLLQGPYEQYF. DNA for the CDR3: TGCGCCAGCAGCTTATTACAGGGACCCTACGAGCAGTACTTC. This rearrangement joins TRBV5-1 to TRBJ2-7; maybe TRBD1 (6 bases). Germline CDR1 is SGHRS and CDR2 is YFSETQ. The CDR3 has 14 residues. V was clipped by 2 bases and J by 2 bases, with 11 bases between them.

This clone was picked up a small number of times. The chain has TRBV5-4 and TRBJ2-5; D unresolved. V was clipped by 1 base and J by 2 bases, with 9 bases between them. The length of the CDR3 is 14 residues. Per the germline V gene, CDR1 is SGHNT and CDR2 is YYREEE (reference sequence). The DNA of the CDR3 is TGTGCCAGCAGCTTGTGGGCCGTACAAGAGACCCAGTACTTC. This translates into CASSLWAVQETQYF.

V and J are TRBV28 and TRBJ1-5, with 8 bases aligning to TRBD1. The V gene's germline CDR1 is MDHEN and CDR2 SYDVKM. The CDR3 loop spans 19 amino acids. The ends lost 5 bases at V and 0 bases at J; junction bases unmatched: 15. DNA for the CDR3: TGTGCCAGCAGTCTAGGGGACAGGTCCCCCTTTTATAGCAATCAGCCCCAGCATTTT. It is translated as CASSLGDRSPFYSNQPQHF.

This clone was found once. The chain couples TRBV14 to TRBJ1-2; 7 nucleotides line up with TRBD1. Unmatched junction bases numbered 7, after V lost 4 bases and J lost 8 bases. Germline lookup yields CDR1 SGHDN and CDR2 FVKESK. The CDR3 has 13 amino acids. The CDR3 protein is CASSRDRDWGYTF. Here the CDR3 DNA reads TGTGCCAGCAGCCGAGACAGGGACTGGGGCTACACCTTC.

The chain is built from TRBV11-2 and TRBJ2-2; 8 bases align to TRBD2. The V and J ends lost 3 bases and 2 bases, in that order; junction bases with no gene match: 11. The CDR3 loop spans 18 amino acids. Per germline, CDR1 SGHAT and CDR2 FQNNGV. The CDR3, as DNA: TGTGCCAGCAGCTTTACCCTTAGCGGGACACGTAACACCGGGGAGCTGTTTTTT. This translates into CASSFTLSGTRNTGELFF.